The 10 T cell receptor beta chains in this list originate from one sample, sequenced in a study of blood T cell repertoires in COVID-19. The assay was immunoSEQ multiplex PCR, and TCRdb's table has in-frame clones only and misses some. The table has 400,000 to 500,000 clones, roughly 90% seen once; the top ten hold approximately 1.3%. Sequencing was performed on PBMCs or T cells enriched from blood (not recorded which). The source of these receptors is a woman aged 18-29 years who had been exposed to COVID-19.

The rearrangement joins TRBV25-1 to TRBJ2-7, with D possibly TRBD1 on 6 matching bases. Germline V lookup: CDR1 MGHDK, CDR2 SYGVNS. V was pared by 2 bases and J by 5 bases, with 13 bases between. This CDR3 contains 14 residues. For the CDR3, the DNA is TGTGCCAGCAGTGAACAACCGAGGGGGAACGAGCAGTACTTC. Amino acid sequence: CASSEQPRGNEQYF.

The genes are TRBV15 and TRBJ2-7; 9 bases are a match to TRBD1. The CDR3 totals 15 residues. CDR1 LNHNV and CDR2 YYDKDF come from the germline V gene (reference sequence). The J segment lost 7 bases and the V segment lost 1 base, leaving 8 bases of the junction unmatched. As DNA, the CDR3 is TGTGCCACCAGCAGAGCTGGGACAGGGTTTAGGGAGCAGTACTTC. Amino acid sequence: CATSRAGTGFREQYF.

The genes are TRBV3-1 (or the pseudogene TRBV3-2) and TRBJ2-1; the match to TRBD2 covers 8 bases. The CDR3 extends over 17 amino acids. Germline-derived CDR1 and CDR2 are LGHDT and YNNKEL (reference sequence). Trimming removed 0 bases from V and 6 bases from J; junction bases left unmatched: 10. The CDR3 bases are TGTGCCAGCAGCCAAGAGGGCGGGGGGAGCTCCCGCAATGAGCAGTTCTTC. It specifies CASSQEGGGSSRNEQFF.

V gene TRBV1 combines with J gene TRBJ1-3; the table's TRBD1 call for D was not verified on the DNA. TRBV1 is classified as a pseudogene. This CDR3 spans 17 amino acids. CDR3 DNA sequence: TGCACCAGCAGCCAAGAGACAGGGGGCAACTCTGGAAACACCATATATTTT. Its protein is CTSSQETGGNSGNTIYF.

This clone was found once. The chain employs TRBV28 and TRBJ2-7; D may be TRBD2 (5 bases). Trimming stripped 2 bases from V and 6 bases from J, with 17 bases between. This CDR3 has 15 residues. Per germline, CDR1 MDHEN and CDR2 SYDVKM. CDR3 sequence (DNA): TGTGCCAGCAGTTTACCAGGAGGACCCGGAGTCGAGCAGTACTTC. Translation gives CASSLPGGPGVEQYF.

This clone was counted between two and nine times. The J gene is TRBJ1-1, the V gene TRBV19, with D possibly being TRBD1 (5 bases). The germline gives CDR1 LNHDA, CDR2 SQIVND (reference sequence). V was cut by 10 bases and J by 4 bases, with 16 bases left in between. The CDR3 covers 13 residues. CDR3 protein: CATRLGGGTEAFF. As DNA, the CDR3 is TGTGCCACTCGCTTGGGGGGAGGCACTGAAGCTTTCTTT.

The rearrangement links TRBV11-2 to TRBJ1-5; D is unresolved. The CDR3 is 15 amino acids. V was cut by 1 base and J by 7 bases, with 14 bases left in between. From germline, CDR1 is SGHAT and CDR2 FQNNGV. The CDR3 reads CASSLGHGRSQPQHF. The CDR3 coding sequence is TGTGCCAGCAGCTTAGGACATGGCAGATCACAGCCCCAGCATTTT.

V usage is TRBV27 and J usage is TRBJ2-3; 10 bases align to TRBD2. The CDR3 covers 15 residues. Germline V gives CDR1 MNHEY, CDR2 SMNVEV (reference sequence). Trimming removed 4 bases from V and 0 bases from J; junction bases left unmatched: 1. The CDR3 DNA reads as TGTGCCAGCAGTTGGACTAGCGGTAGCACAGATACGCAGTATTTT. This codes for CASSWTSGSTDTQYF.

The chain links TRBV7-8 to TRBJ2-3; D is unclear. Germline CDR1 reads SGHVS; CDR2 reads FQNEAQ. V lost 3 bases and J 2 bases, leaving 6 bases between the germline ends. The CDR3 consists of 13 residues. In DNA, the CDR3 is TGTGCCAGCAGCTTTAGCCCCACAGATACGCAGTATTTT. Translated: CASSFSPTDTQYF.

The chain uses TRBV19 and TRBJ1-1; 7 bases agree with TRBD1. Germline V gives CDR1 LNHDA, CDR2 SQIVND (reference sequence). Trimming took 8 bases from V and 0 from J; bases not matched to a gene: 9. The length of the CDR3 is 15 residues. The CDR3 DNA reads TGTGCCAGTCGTAGGGGGCGCCCCCTGAACACTGAAGCTTTCTTT. Its protein product is CASRRGRPLNTEAFF. The whole variable domain, remainder taken from reference TRBV19 and TRBJ1-1, is DGGITQSPKYLFRKEGQNVTLSCEQNLNHDAMYWYRQDPGQGLRLIYYSQIVNDFQKGDIAEGYSVSREKKESFPLTVTSAQKNPTAFYLCASRRGRPLNTEAFFGQGTRLTVV.